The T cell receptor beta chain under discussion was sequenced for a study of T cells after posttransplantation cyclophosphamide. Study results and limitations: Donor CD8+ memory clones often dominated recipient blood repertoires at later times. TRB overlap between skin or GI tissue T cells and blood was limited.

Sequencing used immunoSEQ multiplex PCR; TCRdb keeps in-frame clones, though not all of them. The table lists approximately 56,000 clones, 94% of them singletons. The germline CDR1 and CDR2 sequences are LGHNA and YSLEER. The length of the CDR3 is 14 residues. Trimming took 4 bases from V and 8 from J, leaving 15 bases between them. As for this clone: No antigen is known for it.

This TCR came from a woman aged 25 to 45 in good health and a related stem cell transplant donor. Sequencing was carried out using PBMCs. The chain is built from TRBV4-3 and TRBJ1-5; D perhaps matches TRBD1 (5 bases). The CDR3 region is CASSPTGLTEPQHF. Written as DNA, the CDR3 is TGCGCCAGCAGCCCGACGGGACTCACGGAGCCCCAGCATTTT.